Included here is one T cell receptor beta chain sequence, with context. Antigen unknown. This CDR3 has 15 amino acids. Trimming took 3 bases from V and 2 from J; bases not matched to a gene: 4. CDR1 and CDR2 (germline): SGHTA, FQGNSA. This specimen belongs to a study of PD-1 blockade in mismatch repair-deficient tumors. Study observations and caveats: Rapid post-treatment expansion, then contraction, generally preceding radiologic response, marked tumor-resident clones.

Produced via immunoSEQ multiplex PCR; TCRdb's table is partial and in-frame only. The sample contains roughly 120,000 clones, about 74% of which appear only once. The sample was peripheral blood, taken 60 to 65 weeks after starting pembrolizumab. The receptor comes from an adult with mismatch repair-deficient cancer. The chain recombines TRBV7-2 with TRBJ2-1; 7 bases are shared with TRBD2. The CDR3 region is CASSFAGDAYNEQFF. The DNA for the CDR3 is TGTGCCAGCAGCTTTGCGGGAGACGCCTACAATGAGCAGTTCTTC.